This T cell receptor (beta chain) originates from a study of blood T cell repertoires in COVID-19. Study as a whole: COVID-19 samples, acute and convalescent, were from the United States, Italy and Spain.

With V trimmed by 5 bases and J by 7 bases, 9 bases remained unmatched. The CDR3 loop spans 16 amino acids. Germline V lookup: CDR1 SGHTA, CDR2 FQGNSA. The method was immunoSEQ multiplex PCR; TCRdb's version includes in-frame clones alone and lacks a portion of them. The data show approximately 500,000 clones, roughly nine tenths seen once. In Seattle, patients joined the study during active infection and were tracked longitudinally. This sequence was found in a man between 18 and 35 years old with COVID-19, enrolled during active disease. The specimen was peripheral blood. This chain joins TRBV7-2 and TRBJ2-1, with TRBD2 identical over 12 bases. In DNA, the CDR3 is TGTGCCAGCAGCCCCCGAGGGACTAGCGGGTTAAATGAGCAGTTCTTC. As protein: CASSPRGTSGLNEQFF.